The 16 T cell receptor beta chains presented below share a single source sample, sequenced in a study of blood T cell repertoires in COVID-19. Assay: immunoSEQ multiplex PCR; the TCRdb copy retains only in-frame clones and omits some. Of a few hundred thousand clones detected, around 89% appear once; the ten largest clones hold just under 7%. The specimen sequenced was peripheral blood. The receptor source for this set is a woman aged 30 to 39 who had recovered from COVID-19.

The chain has TRBV5-1 and TRBJ2-5; D is possibly TRBD2 (6 bases). The CDR3 spans 14 residues. Trimming stripped 4 bases from V and 0 bases from J, with 10 bases between. Germline V gene sequence: CDR1 SGHRS, CDR2 YFSETQ. The CDR3 nucleotides read TGCGCCAGCAGCGGAGGGGTAAACCAAGAGACCCAGTACTTC. Residues: CASSGGVNQETQYF. The variable domain in full, completed from reference TRBV5-1 and TRBJ2-5, reads KAGVTQTPRYLIKTRGQQVTLSCSPISGHRSVSWYQQTPGQGLQFLFEYFSETQRNKGNFPGRFSGRQFSNSRSEMNVSTLELGDSALYLCASSGGVNQETQYFGPGTRLLVL.

Comments on this clone: Other nucleotide sequences in the sample specify the same CDR3. This chain links TRBV5-4 with TRBJ2-7; D ambiguous. CDR1 and CDR2 (germline): SGHNT, YYREEE (reference sequence). The V and J ends lost 4 bases and 4 bases respectively, with 15 bases between them. The CDR3 length is 14 residues. CDR3 amino acids: CASSKNQVEYEQYF. Written as DNA, the CDR3 is TGTGCCAGCAGCAAGAATCAGGTAGAATACGAGCAGTACTTC.

The V gene is TRBV2, the J gene TRBJ2-3, with D maybe TRBD2 (7 bases). The V end lost 5 bases, the J end lost 6 bases, and 15 bases lay between the germline ends. Germline V CDR1 and CDR2: SNHLY, FYNNEI. This CDR3 spans 14 amino acids. This CDR3 is CASSNGGPWDTQYF. The CDR3, as DNA: TGTGCCAGCAGTAACGGGGGGCCGTGGGATACGCAGTATTTT.

The J gene is TRBJ2-3, the V gene TRBV5-1; 10 bases match TRBD2. Germline V CDR1 and CDR2: SGHRS, YFSETQ. Trimming at V came to 0 bases and at J to 4 bases, leaving 2 bases not matched to a gene. The CDR3 runs to 15 residues. This CDR3 is CASSLGAGGPDTQYF. The CDR3 coding sequence is TGCGCCAGCAGCTTGGGAGCGGGGGGGCCAGATACGCAGTATTTT.

CDR3 amino acids: CAIRDRGSNEQFF. The CDR3 DNA follows: TGTGCCATCAGGGACAGGGGGAGCAATGAGCAGTTCTTC. The chain has TRBV10-3 and TRBJ2-1; TRBD1 aligns across 10 bases. Germline trimming cut 6 bases from V and 6 bases from J; bases unmatched to any gene: 2. This CDR3 contains 13 residues. Germline values: CDR1 ENHRY, CDR2 SYGVKD.

The V call is TRBV5-8, the J call TRBJ2-3, with TRBD1 matching 8 bases. V dropped 2 bases and J dropped 6; count of bases not matched to a gene: 11. The germline gives CDR1 SGHTS, CDR2 YDEGEE. The CDR3 totals 16 residues. In nucleotides, the CDR3 is TGTGCCAGCAGCTTTTTCTACCAGGGGGCCTTGGATACGCAGTATTTT. Its protein product is CASSFFYQGALDTQYF.

This chain links TRBV6-5 with TRBJ1-6; tentative D call: TRBD1 (5 bases). Between the trimmed V and J ends, which lost 8 bases and 6 bases, there was a span of 14 bases. Germline lookup yields CDR1 MNHEY and CDR2 SVGAGI. The CDR3 is 14 residues long. The CDR3 sequence is CASSSGLSNSPLHF. The CDR3 coding sequence is TGTGCCAGCTCATCGGGACTTTCTAATTCACCCCTCCACTTT.

This clone was recorded a few times. This chain joins TRBV2 and TRBJ1-2; the D gene is possibly TRBD1 (6 bases). Germline V gene data show CDR1 as SNHLY and CDR2 as FYNNEI. The CDR3 covers 14 residues. Trimming cost V 3 bases and J 8 bases, with 16 bases left between them. CDR3 nucleotide sequence: TGTGCCAGCAGTGAGGCCAGGGGAGAGGTGGGCTACACCTTC. Protein: CASSEARGEVGYTF.

V and J are TRBV7-2 and TRBJ2-1, with 7 bases aligning to TRBD2. CDR1 and CDR2 from the germline V gene are SGHTA and FQGNSA. This CDR3 spans 15 amino acids. The ends lost 5 bases at V and 7 bases at J; junction bases unmatched: 11. The CDR3 nucleotides are TGTGCCAGCAGCCGGCGGGGGAACGGAGGGAATGAGCAGTTCTTC. Its protein is CASSRRGNGGNEQFF.

The chain couples TRBV4-1 to TRBJ2-1; no clear D gene. The CDR3 has 14 amino acids. Trimming pared 2 bases from V and 6 bases from J, leaving 11 bases between. Germline V CDR1 and CDR2: MGHRA, YSYEKL. In nucleotides, the CDR3 is TGCGCCAGCAGCCAAACCCCCTACAGCAATGAGCAGTTCTTC. Its translation: CASSQTPYSNEQFF.

This chain uses TRBV29-1 with TRBJ2-5; 9 bases map to TRBD1. The CDR3 covers 13 residues. The V gene end was trimmed by 4 bases and the J gene end by 2 bases; junction bases not matched to a gene: 2. Germline V gene lookup returns CDR1 SQVTM and CDR2 ANQGSEA. CDR3 loop: CSVVGTGQETQYF. The CDR3 DNA is TGCAGCGTTGTAGGGACAGGGCAAGAGACCCAGTACTTC.

This chain links TRBV11-2 with TRBJ1-3; unclear D gene. CDR3 length: 15 residues. The V and J ends lost 6 bases and 1 base respectively, with 13 bases between them. The germline V gene has CDR1 SGHAT and CDR2 FQNNGV. For the CDR3, the DNA is TGTGCCAGCAGAGATACTAGAGGATCTGGAAACACCATATATTTT. This translates into CASRDTRGSGNTIYF.

The V and J genes are TRBV9 and TRBJ2-1; 12 positions match TRBD2. The V gene's germline CDR1 is SGDLS and CDR2 YYNGEE. The CDR3 totals 16 residues. The trim removed 3 bases at V and 5 bases at J, leaving 6 bases unmatched. CDR3 protein: CASSDASGGAHNEQFF. Written as DNA, the CDR3 is TGTGCCAGCAGCGATGCTAGCGGGGGGGCCCACAATGAGCAGTTCTTC.

This clone was seen once. The rearrangement joins TRBV5-4 to TRBJ2-5; possible D gene TRBD1, 6 bases. Per the germline V gene, CDR1 is SGHNT and CDR2 is YYREEE (reference sequence). This CDR3 is 14 amino acids long. The germline V and J ends were trimmed by 0 bases and 2 bases, with 8 bases remaining between them. For the CDR3, the DNA is TGTGCCAGCAGCTTGGGGACAGATCAAGAGACCCAGTACTTC. This sequence encodes CASSLGTDQETQYF.

This clone was detected only once. This chain links TRBV24-1 with TRBJ2-5; possible D gene TRBD2, 6 bases. The CDR3 runs 14 residues. Trimming removed 4 bases at V and 3 bases at J, with 11 bases between. Per the germline V gene, CDR1 is KGHDR and CDR2 is SFDVKD. DNA of the CDR3: TGTGCCACCAGTGAAAGGGACTGGGAAGAGACCCAGTACTTC. This encodes CATSERDWEETQYF.

This rearrangement joins TRBV18 to TRBJ1-5, with no clear D. Per germline, CDR1 KGHSH and CDR2 LQKENI. With 3 bases removed from V and 7 bases from J, the gap between germline ends came to 7 bases. This CDR3 spans 12 amino acids. The CDR3 sequence is CASSPYNQPQHF. CDR3 nucleotides: TGTGCCAGCTCACCTTACAACCAGCCCCAGCATTTT.